This T cell receptor (beta chain) was retrieved from a study of long-term antiretroviral therapy in people with HIV (dated by TCRdb to 2021 to 2024). Regarding the study in general: The earliest samples were collected approximately a decade before the 2015 WHO recommendation for immediate ART, a period when ART was typically delayed until CD4 counts fell. A retrospective serial study tested whether ART initiation and durable HIV suppression were associated with changes in peripheral blood TRB repertoire composition and diversity. From some 27 adults with confirmed HIV infection, the cohort provided over 150 cryopreserved PBMC samples, gathered serially across a mean of around six years (range 1-12). Among the approximately 30 participants with HIV, fewer than twelve were female. No cross-contamination during QIAcube processing was seen in test extractions of a monoclonal T-cell line run alongside around 30 polyclonal samples.

Sequencing of the TRB variable region was done with the immunoSEQ hsTCRB v3.0 assay at survey level resolution. A depth of roughly 35,000-50,000 T-cell genomes per sample was targeted for TRB sequencing. TRB libraries were pooled and sequenced on an Illumina MiSeq using a v3 150-cycle kit. The authors' analysis ran thus. Repertoire analysis ran in R within a reproducible Nextflow workflow covering QC, data transformation and analysis. Custom analyses were implemented in LymphoSeq2, an R package for AIRR-Seq data exploration. A few samples yielding fewer than 5000 total TRB sequences were excluded, leaving 188 analyzed HIV repertoires. Among the approximately 190 HIV repertoires that were kept, 59 were collected before ART initiation and roughly 130 were collected after ART initiation. Repertoires were downsampled to 5000 TRB nucleotide sequences, with summary statistics averaged over 100 downsampling iterations. Only TRB sequences with CDR3 regions of at least seven amino acids were retained for analysis. A Shannon entropy-derived clonality score and the Gini coefficient were used to measure diversity. Repertoire networks linked the top 5000 CDR3 amino acid sequences whenever two sequences differed by an edit distance of one. For TRB CDR3 amino acid sequences, GLIPH2 was used to predict antigen specificity groups and MHC restriction. Known CMV, EBV, HIV or tissue antigen associations were flagged by matching CDR3 amino acid sequences against VDJdb and McPAS-TCR. Pre-ART, post-ART and control groups were compared with Wilcoxon signed-rank tests and Holm-Bonferroni correction. TCRdb stores this immuneACCESS table with in-frame sequences only. Part of the clones is absent; in the studies checked, under half of the shortfall reflects unresolved V genes, and no reason is known for the rest. V and J calls and clone size are given by that table; D and trimming were obtained from the DNA. The sample data list tens of thousands of clones, and approximately 94% of these were observed just once. The ten largest make up roughly 2.2% of the sample.

To be included, a participant needed at least one PBMC sample from before ART initiation plus at least two post-ART samples. Treatment was received in the United States of America by all participants with HIV. Cryopreserved samples of about 1-10 million PBMC were thawed and washed before DNA extraction. At the time of the earliest PBMC sample, participants with HIV were aged between 23 and 54 years. Each participant contributed PBMC samples from 1-4 timepoints before ART initiation and 2-8 timepoints after ART initiation, with a median of 7 samples. Serial HIV viral load, CD4+ T-cell count, ART history and demographic data were obtained for every participant. Genomic DNA was extracted from unsorted PBMC with a Qiagen kit on a QIAcube, with processing performed in batches of 12 samples. Summary of the overall study and its limitations: Narrower CDR3 length ranges were observed in HIV repertoires than in controls, and an antigen-experienced repertoire with only a slight naive shift after ART was suggested by the network structure. Inferences about post-ART repertoire changes were limited because no data were available on ART adherence, viral resistance or therapy changes. Expanded TRB clones identified before ART initiation dominated the repertoire across all time points, though the dominance fluctuated and decreased in many PLHIV after ART. ART initiation was associated with a significant increase in TRB diversity, but diversity stayed significantly below transplant donor controls even after long-term ART. Samples dated from the mid-2000s to the late 2010s, and the ART regimens used may be less effective than current ones. Unsorted PBMC were profiled instead of sorted CD4+ and CD8+ T cells because pre-ART samples had limited cell numbers. Limited PBMC availability meant only the TCR beta chain was sequenced, without alpha chain pairing.

Of note for this clone: Its cognate antigen has yet to be identified. Base quality data are lacking; no much larger clone is found one base away.

CDR1 and CDR2 were assigned from the germline V gene as MGHRA and YSYEKL. Inclusive of the bounding cysteine and phenylalanine, the CDR3 is 15 residues long. The sequence is cut down to CDR3 DNA, 45 bases in frame from base 1. Compared with germline, V lacks 0 bases and J lacks 7 bases; bases without a gene match: 4. This clonotype was obtained from a man aged 30-40 years with HIV. The V gene is TRBV4-1 and the J gene is TRBJ2-4, with TRBD1 matching 9 junction bases. Sequencing was performed on unsorted PBMCs, taken approximately 9.1 years after starting antiretroviral therapy. The sequenced DNA: TGCGCCAGCAGCCAAGATCCGGGACAGGGCAACATTCAGTACTTC. Translated, it reads CASSQDPGQGNIQYF.